This T cell receptor beta chain was sequenced for a study of T cell changes during pregnancy in multiple sclerosis. Unmatched junction bases numbered 9, after V lost 5 bases and J lost 4 bases. CDR3 length: 16 residues. Germline V gene data show CDR1 as SGHNT and CDR2 as YYREEE (reference sequence). Measured with immunoSEQ multiplex PCR; TCRdb has only the in-frame clones, and not every one. The sample contains 38,000 or so clones, about 90% of which appear only once. The chain combines TRBV5-4 with TRBJ2-1, with 10 bases matching TRBD2. The sequenced sample was CD4+ T cells from peripheral blood mononuclear cells, obtained in the second trimester of pregnancy. The TCR comes from a female donor in good health, enrolled as a control in a pregnancy study. The CDR3 DNA reads TGTGCCAGCAGACGAGGACTAGCGGAGACGTACAATGAGCAGTTCTTC. Translating gives CASRRGLAETYNEQFF.